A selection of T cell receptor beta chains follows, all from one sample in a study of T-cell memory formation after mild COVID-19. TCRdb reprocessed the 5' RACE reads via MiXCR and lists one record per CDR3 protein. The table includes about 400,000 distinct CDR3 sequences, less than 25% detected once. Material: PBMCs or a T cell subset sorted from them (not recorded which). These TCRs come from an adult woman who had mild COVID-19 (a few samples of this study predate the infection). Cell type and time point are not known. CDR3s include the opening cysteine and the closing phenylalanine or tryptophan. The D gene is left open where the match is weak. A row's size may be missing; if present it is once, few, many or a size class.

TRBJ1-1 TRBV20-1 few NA TGCAGTGCTAGAGATCTACAGGCTGAAGCTTTCTTT CSARDLQAEAFF
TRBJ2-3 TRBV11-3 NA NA TGTGCCAGCAGCTTCCATAGCACAGATACGCAGTATTTT CASSFHSTDTQYF
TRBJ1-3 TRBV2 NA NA TGTGCCAGCAGGGGACTGGCAGGGTCTGGAAACACCATATATTTT CASRGLAGSGNTIYF
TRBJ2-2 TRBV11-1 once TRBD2 TGTGCCAGCAGCTTAGAAGAGCGGGGCGGGGAGCTGTTTTTT CASSLEERGGELFF
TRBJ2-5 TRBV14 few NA TGTGCCAGCAGCCAAGAACCCGGAATGAAGACCCAGTACTTC CASSQEPGMKTQYF
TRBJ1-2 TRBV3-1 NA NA TGTGCCAGCAGCCGGGACGCTGGCTACACCTTC CASSRDAGYTF
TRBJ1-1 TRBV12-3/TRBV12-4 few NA TGTGCCAGCGGCATCGGAGCTGAAGCTTTCTTT CASGIGAEAFF
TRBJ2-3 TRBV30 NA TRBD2 TGTGCCTGGAGTGGACTAGCGGGACTCACGGGAGCCGGGCCAGATACGCAGTATTTT CAWSGLAGLTGAGPDTQYF
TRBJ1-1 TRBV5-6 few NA TGTGCCAGCAGCTTAAATGGGGCTTTCTTT CASSLNGAFF
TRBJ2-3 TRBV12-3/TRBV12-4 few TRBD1 TGTGCCAGCACCGACAGGGGAGATACGCAGTATTTT CASTDRGDTQYF
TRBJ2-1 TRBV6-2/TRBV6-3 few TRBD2 TGTGCCAGCAGTTACTTCGTCCCGACTTGGCTAGCGGGAGGCCAGAACTACAATGAGCAGTTCTTC CASSYFVPTWLAGGQNYNEQFF
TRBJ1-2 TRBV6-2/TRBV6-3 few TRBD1 TGTGCCAGCAGTTACACCGGACAGGGGTCCGCCTATGGCTACACCTTC CASSYTGQGSAYGYTF
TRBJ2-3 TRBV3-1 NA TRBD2 TGTGCCAGCAGCCAAAGCGGGGGGGCCCGCACAGATACGCAGTATTTT CASSQSGGARTDTQYF
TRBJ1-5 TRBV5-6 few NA TGTGCCAGCAGCTTGGCGTCGTACGGCCAGCCCCAGCATTTT CASSLASYGQPQHF
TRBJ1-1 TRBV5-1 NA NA TGCGCCAGCAGCTTGGAGGCCGACATGAACACTGAAGCTTTCTTT CASSLEADMNTEAFF
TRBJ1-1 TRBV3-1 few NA TGTGCCAGCAGCCAAGTTAGAGCCGCTGAAGCTTTCTTT CASSQVRAAEAFF
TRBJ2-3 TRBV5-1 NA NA TGCGCCAGCAGGGCGGACGGAGATTACACAGATACGCAGTATTTT CASRADGDYTDTQYF
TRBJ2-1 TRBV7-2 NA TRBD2 TGTGCCAGCAGCTTACGCGGGAGGTACAATAGTGAGCAGTTCTTC CASSLRGRYNSEQFF
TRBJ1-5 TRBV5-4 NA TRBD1 TGTGCCAGCAGCTTGGGGGGGACAGGGGATCAGCCCCAGCATTTT CASSLGGTGDQPQHF
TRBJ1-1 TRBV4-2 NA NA TGTGCCAGCAGCCAAGACGTGGATAGACGGGCTTTCTTT CASSQDVDRRAFF
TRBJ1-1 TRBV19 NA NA TGTGCCAGTAGTTCTAGCGGACTGATGAACACTGAAGCTTTCTTT CASSSSGLMNTEAFF
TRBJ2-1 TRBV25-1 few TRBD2 TGTGCCAGCACTTTTAGCGGGGGGAGGAATGAGCAGTTCTTC CASTFSGGRNEQFF
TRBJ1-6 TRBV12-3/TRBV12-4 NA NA TGTGCCAGCAGGGCTAATTCACCCCTCCACTTT CASRANSPLHF
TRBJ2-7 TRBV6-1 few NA TGTGCCAGCAGTGACTGGCAGTACGAGCAGTACTTC CASSDWQYEQYF
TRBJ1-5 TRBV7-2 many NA TGTGCCAGCAGCTTAGCGTTGGCAGGGCGACAGCCCCAGCATTTT CASSLALAGRQPQHF
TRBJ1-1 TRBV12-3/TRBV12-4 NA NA TGTGCCAGCAGTACAAGGTTCGGGGGGGACACTGAAGCTTTCTTT CASSTRFGGDTEAFF
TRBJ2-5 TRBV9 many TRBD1 TGTGCCAGCAGCGGACAGGGGGGGCAAGAGACCCAGTACTTC CASSGQGGQETQYF
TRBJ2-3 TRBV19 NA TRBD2 TGTGCCAGTAGTATGCTAGCGGGAGTTTGGGATACGCAGTATTTT CASSMLAGVWDTQYF
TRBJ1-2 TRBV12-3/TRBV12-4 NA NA TGTGCCAGCAGCCCAAGTGGGCGATATGGCTACACCTTC CASSPSGRYGYTF